This TCR beta chain was obtained from a study of blood T cell repertoires in COVID-19. Turning to the study itself: The samples span acute and convalescent COVID-19 from the United States, Italy and Spain.

The method was immunoSEQ multiplex PCR; TCRdb's version includes in-frame clones alone and lacks a portion of them. This table has about 40,000 clones, 85% appearing once. Germline CDR1 reads LGHDT; CDR2 reads YNNKEL (reference sequence). Trimming left V 3 bases short and J 5 bases short, with 10 bases between. This CDR3 has 14 amino acids. This clone was detected once. This TCR was recovered from a human donor in a cohort sampled during active COVID-19. The sample was peripheral blood. The V and J genes are TRBV3-1 (or the pseudogene TRBV3-2) and TRBJ1-4, with D unclear. CDR3 loop: CASSHRTLNEKLFF. CDR3 DNA: TGTGCCAGCAGCCACAGGACTTTGAATGAAAAACTGTTTTTT.